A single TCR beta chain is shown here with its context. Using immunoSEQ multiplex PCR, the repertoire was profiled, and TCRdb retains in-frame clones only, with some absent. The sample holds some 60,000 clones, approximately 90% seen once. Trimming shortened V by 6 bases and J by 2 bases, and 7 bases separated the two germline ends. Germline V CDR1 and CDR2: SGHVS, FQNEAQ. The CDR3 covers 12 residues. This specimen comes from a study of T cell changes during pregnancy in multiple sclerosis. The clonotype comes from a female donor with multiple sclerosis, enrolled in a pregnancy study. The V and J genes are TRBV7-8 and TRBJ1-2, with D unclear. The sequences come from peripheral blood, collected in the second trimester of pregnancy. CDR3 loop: CASSSINYGYTF. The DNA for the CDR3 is TGTGCCAGCAGTTCTATAAACTATGGCTACACCTTC. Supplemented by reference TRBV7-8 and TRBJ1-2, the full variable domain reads GAGVSQSPRYKVAKRGQDVALRCDPISGHVSLFWYQQALGQGPEFLTYFQNEAQLDKSGLPSDRFFAERPEGSVSTLKIQRTQQEDSAVYLCASSSINYGYTFGSGTRLTVV.